The rows below give T cell receptor beta chains drawn from one sample of a study of blood T cell repertoires in COVID-19. TCRdb keeps only in-frame clones here, not all; method: immunoSEQ multiplex PCR. The table includes a few hundred thousand clones, around nine tenths detected once. Sequencing was done on a sample of PBMCs or T cells enriched from blood (not recorded which). The origin of the receptors is a woman in her fifties or sixties who had recovered from COVID-19. The CDR3 runs from the conserved cysteine through the conserved F or W. The order of the fields is V gene, J gene, D gene, CDR3 DNA, CDR3 protein. The D gene is left open where the match is weak.

v_call: TRBV4-1; j_call: TRBJ2-2; d_call: TRBD2; cdr3_nt: TGCGCCAGCAGCCCCCGACCGGGACTAGCGGGGGGGCTAACCGGGGAGCTGTTTTTT; cdr3_aa: CASSPRPGLAGGLTGELFF
v_call: TRBV5-8; j_call: TRBJ2-3; d_call: TRBD1; cdr3_nt: TGTGCCAGCAGCCCGGGACAGGGGAGGACAGATACGCAGTATTTT; cdr3_aa: CASSPGQGRTDTQYF
v_call: TRBV12-3/TRBV12-4; j_call: TRBJ1-3; d_call: TRBD1; cdr3_nt: TGTGCCAGCAGCCTCGCCGGGACAGGGCAGATATATTTT; cdr3_aa: CASSLAGTGQIYF
v_call: TRBV3-1/TRBV3-2; j_call: TRBJ1-1; d_call: NA; cdr3_nt: TGTGCCAGCAGCCAAGACTGGCACCTGAACACTGAAGCTTTCTTT; cdr3_aa: CASSQDWHLNTEAFF
v_call: TRBV5-1; j_call: TRBJ2-2; d_call: NA; cdr3_nt: TGCGCCAGCAGCTCACAGGGTCGGGACACCGGGGAGCTGTTTTTT; cdr3_aa: CASSSQGRDTGELFF
v_call: TRBV7-6; j_call: TRBJ2-5; d_call: NA; cdr3_nt: TGTGCCAGCAGCTCGGACAGAGGGGAGACCCAGTACTTC; cdr3_aa: CASSSDRGETQYF
v_call: TRBV9; j_call: TRBJ1-1; d_call: NA; cdr3_nt: TGTGCCAGCAGCAGAAGCAGCATGGCAGGGCGGGATGGGAACACTGAAGCTTTCTTT; cdr3_aa: CASSRSSMAGRDGNTEAFF
v_call: TRBV5-1; j_call: TRBJ1-3; d_call: TRBD1; cdr3_nt: TGCGCCAGCAGCCTTACCGGGCAGGGGGTAGAAGACACCATATATTTT; cdr3_aa: CASSLTGQGVEDTIYF
v_call: TRBV29-1; j_call: TRBJ1-2; d_call: NA; cdr3_nt: TGCAGCGTTGACAGGGGACCTAACTATGGCTACACCTTC; cdr3_aa: CSVDRGPNYGYTF
v_call: TRBV5-8; j_call: TRBJ1-5; d_call: TRBD1; cdr3_nt: TGTGCCACTCTGGACAGGGGGCGTAATCAGCCCCAGCATTTT; cdr3_aa: CATLDRGRNQPQHF
v_call: TRBV19; j_call: TRBJ1-5; d_call: TRBD1; cdr3_nt: TGTGCCAGTAGTTCGACAGGACAGGGGCGAAATCAGCCCCAGCATTTT; cdr3_aa: CASSSTGQGRNQPQHF
v_call: TRBV19; j_call: TRBJ1-6; d_call: NA; cdr3_nt: TGTGCCACCGTGGGGCAGCTTAATTATAATTCACCCCTCCACTTT; cdr3_aa: CATVGQLNYNSPLHF
v_call: TRBV6-5; j_call: TRBJ1-1; d_call: NA; cdr3_nt: TGTGCCAGCAGTTACACCTCAGGCCTGAACACTGAAGCTTTCTTT; cdr3_aa: CASSYTSGLNTEAFF
v_call: TRBV10-3; j_call: TRBJ1-2; d_call: NA; cdr3_nt: TGTGCCATCAGTGAGAGCCTGACAGGTTACAACTATGGCTACACCTTC; cdr3_aa: CAISESLTGYNYGYTF
v_call: TRBV9; j_call: TRBJ2-1; d_call: TRBD2; cdr3_nt: TGTGCCAGCAGCGTAGCGCCCGGGACTAGCGCCTACAATGAGCAGTTCTTC; cdr3_aa: CASSVAPGTSAYNEQFF
v_call: TRBV7-2; j_call: TRBJ1-4; d_call: TRBD1; cdr3_nt: TGTGCCAGCAGCCCGGGACAGGGGCCTGAAAAACTGTTTTTT; cdr3_aa: CASSPGQGPEKLFF
v_call: TRBV2; j_call: TRBJ1-2; d_call: TRBD1; cdr3_nt: TGTGCCAGCGTCGGAATGGGAGGACAGGGAGCCTATGGCTACACCTTC; cdr3_aa: CASVGMGGQGAYGYTF
v_call: TRBV5-1; j_call: TRBJ1-4; d_call: NA; cdr3_nt: TGCGCCAGCAGCCCTCAACCGGTTATACCTAATGAAAAACTGTTTTTT; cdr3_aa: CASSPQPVIPNEKLFF
v_call: TRBV19; j_call: TRBJ2-1; d_call: TRBD1; cdr3_nt: TGTGCCAGTAGCCCCGTGGGACAGGGGATTTTCCATGAGCAGTTCTTC; cdr3_aa: CASSPVGQGIFHEQFF
v_call: TRBV2; j_call: TRBJ1-6; d_call: NA; cdr3_nt: TGTGCCAGCAGTCTTGGAGGCAATTCACCCCTCCACTTT; cdr3_aa: CASSLGGNSPLHF
v_call: TRBV18; j_call: TRBJ2-5; d_call: NA; cdr3_nt: TGTGCCAGCTCACCGATCAGACAGGGAGGCCAAGAGACCCAGTACTTC; cdr3_aa: CASSPIRQGGQETQYF
v_call: TRBV29-1; j_call: TRBJ2-5; d_call: TRBD1; cdr3_nt: TGCAGCGTTGCGATATTAACAGGGGTCGAGACCCAGTACTTC; cdr3_aa: CSVAILTGVETQYF
v_call: TRBV29-1; j_call: TRBJ2-2; d_call: NA; cdr3_nt: TGCAGCGTGGCTCGATACAGGGACGGGGAGCTGTTTTTT; cdr3_aa: CSVARYRDGELFF
v_call: TRBV4-1; j_call: TRBJ1-1; d_call: TRBD1; cdr3_nt: TGCGCCAGCGCTGACAGGGGTTGGGACACTGAAGCTTTCTTT; cdr3_aa: CASADRGWDTEAFF
v_call: TRBV30; j_call: TRBJ1-5; d_call: TRBD1; cdr3_nt: TGTGCCTGGAGTGTGGACAGGGTGGGCAATCAGCCCCAGCATTTT; cdr3_aa: CAWSVDRVGNQPQHF
v_call: TRBV18; j_call: TRBJ1-6; d_call: NA; cdr3_nt: TGTGCCAGCTCACCCTTACAGTCTCGCCAGGGAAATTCACCCCTCCACTTT; cdr3_aa: CASSPLQSRQGNSPLHF
v_call: TRBV2; j_call: TRBJ1-4; d_call: TRBD1; cdr3_nt: TGTGCCAGCACCAGGGCAGGGGGCGGAAAACTGTTTTTT; cdr3_aa: CASTRAGGGKLFF
v_call: TRBV24-1; j_call: TRBJ2-3; d_call: TRBD2; cdr3_nt: TGTGCCACCAGTGATGATTCCGGGGGGAGCTATACGCAGTATTTT; cdr3_aa: CATSDDSGGSYTQYF
v_call: TRBV9; j_call: TRBJ2-2; d_call: TRBD2; cdr3_nt: TGTGCCAGCACCTACGTGACTAGCGGGCCCACCGGGGAGCTGTTTTTT; cdr3_aa: CASTYVTSGPTGELFF
v_call: TRBV4-2; j_call: TRBJ2-1; d_call: TRBD2; cdr3_nt: TGTGCCAGCAGCCAAGAGGCCGCGGGGGGTTACAATGAGCAGTTCTTC; cdr3_aa: CASSQEAAGGYNEQFF
v_call: TRBV2; j_call: TRBJ1-1; d_call: NA; cdr3_nt: TGTGCCAGTCACAGGGAGGGCACTGAAGCTTTCTTT; cdr3_aa: CASHREGTEAFF
v_call: TRBV11-2; j_call: TRBJ2-7; d_call: TRBD1; cdr3_nt: TGTGCCAGCAGCCAGGACAGGAACTCCTACGAGCAGTACTTC; cdr3_aa: CASSQDRNSYEQYF
v_call: TRBV7-9; j_call: TRBJ2-4; d_call: TRBD1; cdr3_nt: TGTGCCAGCAGCTTTAGGGTAGACAGGGAGGCCAAAAACATTCAGTACTTC; cdr3_aa: CASSFRVDREAKNIQYF
v_call: TRBV11-2; j_call: TRBJ2-4; d_call: NA; cdr3_nt: TGTGCCAGCAGACCACAGGGAGCCAAAAACATTCAGTACTTC; cdr3_aa: CASRPQGAKNIQYF
v_call: TRBV5-6; j_call: TRBJ1-2; d_call: NA; cdr3_nt: TGTGCCAGCAGCTTGGCTGGGGAGTGGGACTATGGCTACACCTTC; cdr3_aa: CASSLAGEWDYGYTF
v_call: TRBV7-2; j_call: TRBJ1-2; d_call: NA; cdr3_nt: TGTGCCAGCAGCCCCACGACCCCGGGGATGGGTGGCTACACCTTC; cdr3_aa: CASSPTTPGMGGYTF
v_call: TRBV30; j_call: TRBJ1-5; d_call: NA; cdr3_nt: TGTGCCTGGAGTGTACTAGGGATCAATCAGCCCCAGCATTTT; cdr3_aa: CAWSVLGINQPQHF